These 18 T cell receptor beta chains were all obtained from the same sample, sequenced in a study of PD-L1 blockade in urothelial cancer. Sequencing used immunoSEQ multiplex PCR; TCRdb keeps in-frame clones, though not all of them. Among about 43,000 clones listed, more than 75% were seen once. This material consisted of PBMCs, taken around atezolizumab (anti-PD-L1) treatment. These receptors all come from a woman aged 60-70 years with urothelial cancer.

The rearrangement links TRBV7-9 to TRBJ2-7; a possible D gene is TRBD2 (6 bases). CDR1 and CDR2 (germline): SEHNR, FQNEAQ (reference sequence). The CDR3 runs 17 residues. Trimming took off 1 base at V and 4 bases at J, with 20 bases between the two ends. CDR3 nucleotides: TGTGCCAGCAGCTTAGGTGGGGGTTGGGGGGATCGGTACGAGCAGTACTTC. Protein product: CASSLGGGWGDRYEQYF.

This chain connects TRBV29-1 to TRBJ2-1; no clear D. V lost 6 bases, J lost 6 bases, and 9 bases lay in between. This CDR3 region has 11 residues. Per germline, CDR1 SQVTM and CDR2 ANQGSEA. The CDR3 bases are TGCAGCGTCATCCCCGGCAATGAGCAGTTCTTC. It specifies CSVIPGNEQFF.

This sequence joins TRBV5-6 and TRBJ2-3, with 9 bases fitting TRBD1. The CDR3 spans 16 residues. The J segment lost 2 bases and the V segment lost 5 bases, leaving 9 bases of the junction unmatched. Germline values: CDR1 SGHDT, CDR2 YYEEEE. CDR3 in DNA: TGTGCCAGCAGTAGTCTCGGGACAGGGCACACAGATACGCAGTATTTT. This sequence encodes CASSSLGTGHTDTQYF.

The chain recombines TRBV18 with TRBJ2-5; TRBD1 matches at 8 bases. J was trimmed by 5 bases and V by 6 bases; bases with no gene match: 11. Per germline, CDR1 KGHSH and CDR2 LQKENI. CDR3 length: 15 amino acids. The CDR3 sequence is CASSKDRAHGETQYF. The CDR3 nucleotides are TGTGCCAGCTCCAAGGACAGGGCCCACGGGGAGACCCAGTACTTC.

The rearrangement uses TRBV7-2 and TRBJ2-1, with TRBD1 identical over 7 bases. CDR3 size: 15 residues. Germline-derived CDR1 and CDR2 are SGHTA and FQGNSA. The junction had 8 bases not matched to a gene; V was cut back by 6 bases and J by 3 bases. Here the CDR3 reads CASRRTGTVYNEQFF. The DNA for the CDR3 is TGTGCCAGCAGGCGCACCGGGACAGTCTACAATGAGCAGTTCTTC. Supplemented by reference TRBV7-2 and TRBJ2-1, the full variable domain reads GAGVSQSPSNKVTEKGKDVELRCDPISGHTALYWYRQSLGQGLEFLIYFQGNSAPDKSGLPSDRFSAERTGGSVSTLTIQRTQQEDSAVYLCASRRTGTVYNEQFFGPGTRLTVL.

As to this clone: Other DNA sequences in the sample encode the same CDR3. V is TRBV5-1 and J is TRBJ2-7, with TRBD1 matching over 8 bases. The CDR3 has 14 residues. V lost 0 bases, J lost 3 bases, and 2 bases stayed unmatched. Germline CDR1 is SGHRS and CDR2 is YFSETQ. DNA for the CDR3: TGCGCCAGCAGCTTGGGACAGGGGTTCTACGAGCAGTACTTC. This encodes CASSLGQGFYEQYF. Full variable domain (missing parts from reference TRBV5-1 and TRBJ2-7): KAGVTQTPRYLIKTRGQQVTLSCSPISGHRSVSWYQQTPGQGLQFLFEYFSETQRNKGNFPGRFSGRQFSNSRSEMNVSTLELGDSALYLCASSLGQGFYEQYFGPGTRLTVT.

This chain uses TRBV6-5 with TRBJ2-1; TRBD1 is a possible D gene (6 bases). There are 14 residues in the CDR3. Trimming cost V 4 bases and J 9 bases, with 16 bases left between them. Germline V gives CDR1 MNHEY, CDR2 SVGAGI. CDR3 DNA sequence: TGTGCCAGCAGTTCCACCGTGGGGGCCGGTGAGCAGTTCTTC. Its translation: CASSSTVGAGEQFF.

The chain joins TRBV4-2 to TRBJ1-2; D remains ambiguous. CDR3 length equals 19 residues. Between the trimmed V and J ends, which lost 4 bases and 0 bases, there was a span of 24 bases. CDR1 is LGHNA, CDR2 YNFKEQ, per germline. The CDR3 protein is CASSPLITDSGGPNYGYTF. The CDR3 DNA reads TGTGCCAGCAGCCCGCTAATAACCGACTCAGGAGGGCCTAACTATGGCTACACCTTC.

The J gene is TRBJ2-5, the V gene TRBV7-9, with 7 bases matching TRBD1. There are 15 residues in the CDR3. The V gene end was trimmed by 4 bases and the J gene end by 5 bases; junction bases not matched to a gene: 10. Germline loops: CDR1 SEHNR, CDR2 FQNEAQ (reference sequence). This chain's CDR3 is CASSSQTGYGETQYF. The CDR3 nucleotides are TGTGCCAGCAGCTCGCAGACAGGGTATGGGGAGACCCAGTACTTC.

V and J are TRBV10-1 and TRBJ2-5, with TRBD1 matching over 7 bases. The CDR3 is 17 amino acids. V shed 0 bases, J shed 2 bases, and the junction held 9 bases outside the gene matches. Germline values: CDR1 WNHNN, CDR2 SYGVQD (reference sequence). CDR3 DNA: TGCGCCAGCAGTGAGTCGATCGGGACAGCCCAGCAAGAGACCCAGTACTTC. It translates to CASSESIGTAQQETQYF.

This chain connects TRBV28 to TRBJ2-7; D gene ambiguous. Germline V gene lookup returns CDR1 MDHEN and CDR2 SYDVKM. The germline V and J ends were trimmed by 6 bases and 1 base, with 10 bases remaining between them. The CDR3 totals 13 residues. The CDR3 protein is CASRYPTSYEQYF. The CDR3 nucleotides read TGTGCCAGCAGGTACCCCACTTCCTACGAGCAGTACTTC.

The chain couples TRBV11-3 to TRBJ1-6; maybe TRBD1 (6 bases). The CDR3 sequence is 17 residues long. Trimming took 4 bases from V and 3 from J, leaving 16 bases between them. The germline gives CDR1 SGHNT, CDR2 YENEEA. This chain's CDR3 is CASSSIRNRDYNSPLHF. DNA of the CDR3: TGTGCCAGCAGCTCGATCCGAAACAGGGACTATAATTCACCCCTCCACTTT.

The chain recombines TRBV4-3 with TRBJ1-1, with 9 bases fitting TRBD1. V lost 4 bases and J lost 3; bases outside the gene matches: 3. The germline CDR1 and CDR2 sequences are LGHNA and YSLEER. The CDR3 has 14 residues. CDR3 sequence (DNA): TGCGCCAGCAGCCCCGGGACAGGGTACACTGAAGCTTTCTTT. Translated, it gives CASSPGTGYTEAFF.

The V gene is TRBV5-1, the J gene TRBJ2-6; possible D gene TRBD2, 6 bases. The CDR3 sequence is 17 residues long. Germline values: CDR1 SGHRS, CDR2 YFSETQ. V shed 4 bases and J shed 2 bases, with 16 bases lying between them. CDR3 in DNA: TGCGCCAGCAGCCCCCGACTAGATTCGGCTGGGGCCAACGTCCTGACTTTC. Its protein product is CASSPRLDSAGANVLTF. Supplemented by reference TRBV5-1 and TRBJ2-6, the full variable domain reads KAGVTQTPRYLIKTRGQQVTLSCSPISGHRSVSWYQQTPGQGLQFLFEYFSETQRNKGNFPGRFSGRQFSNSRSEMNVSTLELGDSALYLCASSPRLDSAGANVLTFGAGSRLTVL.

The CDR3 loop is CASSLRQGETYGYTF. The DNA for the CDR3 is TGTGCCAGCAGTTTAAGACAGGGGGAAACCTATGGCTACACCTTC. The chain employs TRBV28 and TRBJ1-2; 9 positions agree with TRBD1. CDR3 length: 15 residues. Germline V CDR1 and CDR2: MDHEN, SYDVKM. The V segment lost 2 bases and the J segment 4 bases; nucleotides outside the gene matches: 5.

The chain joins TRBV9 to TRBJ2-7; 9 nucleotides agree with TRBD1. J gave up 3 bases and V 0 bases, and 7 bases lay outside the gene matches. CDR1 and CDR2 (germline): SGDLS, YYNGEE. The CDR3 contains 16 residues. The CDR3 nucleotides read TGTGCCAGCAGCGTAGATGCGGGACAGGGTAACTACGAGCAGTACTTC. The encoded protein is CASSVDAGQGNYEQYF.

The CDR3 spells CASSLAELNTEAFF. The CDR3 DNA sequence: TGTGCCAGCAGCTTGGCCGAGTTGAACACTGAAGCTTTCTTT. The rearrangement links TRBV5-5 to TRBJ1-1, with unresolved D. This CDR3 contains 14 residues. The germline V gene has CDR1 SGHKS and CDR2 YYEKEE (reference sequence). V was cut by 0 bases and J by 0 bases, with 6 bases left in between. Complete variable domain (other parts from reference TRBV5-5 and TRBJ1-1): DAGVTQSPTHLIKTRGQQVTLRCSPISGHKSVSWYQQVLGQGPQFIFQYYEKEERGRGNFPDRFSARQFPNYSSELNVNALLLGDSALYLCASSLAELNTEAFFGQGTRLTVV.

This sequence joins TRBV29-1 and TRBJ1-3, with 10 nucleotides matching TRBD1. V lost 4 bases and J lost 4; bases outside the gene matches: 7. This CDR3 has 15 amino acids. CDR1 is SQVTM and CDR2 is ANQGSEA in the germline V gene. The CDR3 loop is CSVAGTGAGGNTIYF. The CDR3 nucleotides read TGCAGCGTTGCCGGGACAGGGGCAGGGGGAAACACCATATATTTT. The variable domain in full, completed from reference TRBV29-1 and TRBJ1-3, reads SAVISQKPSRDICQRGTSLTIQCQVDSQVTMMFWYRQQPGQSLTLIATANQGSEATYESGFVIDKFPISRPNLTFSTLTVSNMSPEDSSIYLCSVAGTGAGGNTIYFGEGSWLTVV.